A selection of T cell receptor beta chains follows, all from one sample in a study of a mutant IDH1 vaccine in newly diagnosed glioma. Data came from immunoSEQ multiplex PCR; TCRdb stores just in-frame clones and leaves some out. The sample records fewer than 50,000 clones, around nine tenths being singletons. The starting material was PBMCs, obtained from a glioma patient treated with radiotherapy, temozolomide or both. The receptors here all came from a man in his late teens or twenties with glioma. Each CDR3 is given with its conserved first and last residue. D genes are given only for firm matches. Rows give clone size only sometimes, using once, few, many, or a class for an expanded clone.

j_gene | d_gene | abundance | v_gene | CDR3nt | CDR3aa
TRBJ2-7 | - | - | TRBV7-9 | TGTGCCAGCAGCTTAGTAGGGGATGCCTACGAGCAGTACTTC | CASSLVGDAYEQYF
TRBJ2-1 | TRBD1 | - | TRBV4-3 | TGCGCCAGCAGCCCGGACAGGGCAATCTACAATGAGCAGTTCTTC | CASSPDRAIYNEQFF
TRBJ2-7 | TRBD1 | - | TRBV30 | TGTGCCTGGAGTAAGGGGGCGAGGGAGCAGTACTTC | CAWSKGAREQYF
TRBJ2-7 | - | once | TRBV30 | TGTGCCTGGGGGCGCGGGCCCTACGAGCAGTACTTC | CAWGRGPYEQYF
TRBJ1-1 | TRBD1 | few | TRBV7-6 | TGTGCCACCAAACAGGGGGCGAGCACTGAAGCTTTCTTT | CATKQGASTEAFF
TRBJ2-3 | - | - | TRBV5-4 | TGTGCCAGCAGCTTGTTTCCCGACGCAGATACGCAGTATTTT | CASSLFPDADTQYF
TRBJ2-7 | TRBD2 | - | TRBV29-1 | TGCAGCGTGGGGACTAGCGGGAGTTCTCTCTACGAGCAGTACTTC | CSVGTSGSSLYEQYF
TRBJ2-1 | TRBD2 | - | TRBV6-1 | TGTGCCAGCGAAAGGACTAGCGGGAGTATCGGTCCAAAGTTCTTC | CASERTSGSIGPKFF
TRBJ1-1 | - | once | TRBV6-5 | TGTGCCAGCACTTCGACCATGAACACTGAAGCTTTCTTT | CASTSTMNTEAFF
TRBJ2-1 | TRBD2 | - | TRBV9 | TGTGCCAGCAGCACCCGCGGGGGGGAGGGCCTGGGCAATGAGCAGTTCTTC | CASSTRGGEGLGNEQFF
TRBJ2-5 | - | - | TRBV15 | TGTGCCACCAGCAGAGATGGGCGTGTTGAGACCCAGTACTTC | CATSRDGRVETQYF
TRBJ1-3 | - | - | TRBV4-2 | TGTGCCAGCAGCCAAGATTTGGGGCAGGGTACCCACACCATATATTTT | CASSQDLGQGTHTIYF
TRBJ1-2 | TRBD1 | - | TRBV29-1 | TGCAGCGTTGAAGGGGGACAGAGGACTGGCTACACCTTC | CSVEGGQRTGYTF
TRBJ1-1 | TRBD1 | - | TRBV5-1 | TGCGCCAGCAGCTCCGGGACAGGGATGAACACTGAAGCTTTCTTT | CASSSGTGMNTEAFF
TRBJ2-1 | TRBD2 | once | TRBV29-1 | TGCAGCGTTGAGGGACTAGCGGGAGGGGAGTTCTTC | CSVEGLAGGEFF
TRBJ1-2 | - | - | TRBV7-9 | TGTGCCAGCAGCTCCGGAGCTAACTATGGCTACACCTTC | CASSSGANYGYTF
TRBJ2-3 | TRBD2 | - | TRBV4-1 | TGCGCCAGCAGCCAATTAGTCCTCGGACTAGTCGGCACAGATACGCAGTATTTT | CASSQLVLGLVGTDTQYF
TRBJ2-7 | TRBD1 | - | TRBV6-5 | TGTGCCAGCAGTCCCGCCCCGGGACAGGGTCTAGAGCAGTACTTC | CASSPAPGQGLEQYF
TRBJ1-4 | - | - | TRBV27 | TGTGCCAGCAGTTTAAGACTAGAGCTGAATGAAAAACTGTTTTTT | CASSLRLELNEKLFF
TRBJ1-4 | TRBD1 | - | TRBV27 | TGTGCCAGCAGTATGACAGGGTCGAAACTGTTTTTT | CASSMTGSKLFF
TRBJ1-4 | - | - | TRBV5-1 | TGCGCCAGCCGTAGGGATAATGAAAAACTGTTTTTT | CASRRDNEKLFF
TRBJ2-3 | - | - | TRBV19 | TGTGCCACCCGGACAGTTGGAACAGATACGCAGTATTTT | CATRTVGTDTQYF
TRBJ1-4 | - | once | TRBV10-2 | TGCGCCAGCAGTGAGTCGGGGGGGCTGGGGAAACTGTTTTTT | CASSESGGLGKLFF
TRBJ2-7 | - | - | TRBV29-1 | TGCAGCGTTGAAGCAGGGGCCGACTACGAGCAGTACTTC | CSVEAGADYEQYF
TRBJ2-1 | TRBD2 | - | TRBV5-1 | TGCGCCAGCAGCTACCTAGCGGGCGCGAACGGTGAGCAGTTCTTC | CASSYLAGANGEQFF
TRBJ2-2 | TRBD2 | once | TRBV4-2 | TGTGCCAGCAGCCCGATCGCTAGCGGGGGGAACACCGGGGAGCTGTTTTTT | CASSPIASGGNTGELFF
TRBJ1-2 | - | - | TRBV28 | TGTGCCAGCAGTTTTGCCGCGGCGGAACCTGCTGGCTACACCTTC | CASSFAAAEPAGYTF
TRBJ2-6 | TRBD2 | - | TRBV4-2 | TGTGCCAGCAGCCAAGACTGGCAGGGAGGGTCTGGGGCCAACGTCCTGACTTTC | CASSQDWQGGSGANVLTF
TRBJ1-4 | - | - | TRBV4-3 | TGCGCCAGCAGCCAAGATAGGAAACTGTTTTTT | CASSQDRKLFF
TRBJ1-4 | TRBD1 | - | TRBV7-9 | TGTGCCAGCAGCTTATCGGGGACAGACAATGAAAAACTGTTTTTT | CASSLSGTDNEKLFF
TRBJ1-2 | - | - | TRBV6-5 | TGTGCCAGCAGTTACTCCCCACGAGGAGGCTACACCTTC | CASSYSPRGGYTF
TRBJ1-2 | TRBD1 | - | TRBV29-1 | TGCAGCGTTGAGCGACAGGGTTTCGGAATCAACTATGGCTACACCTTC | CSVERQGFGINYGYTF
TRBJ2-7 | - | - | TRBV30 | TGTGCCTGGAGTGTAACCGGGAGCGGGTGGGAGCAGTACTTC | CAWSVTGSGWEQYF
TRBJ1-1 | - | - | TRBV28 | TGTGCCAGCACCTCCTACACTGAAGCTTTCTTT | CASTSYTEAFF
TRBJ1-4 | - | - | TRBV7-9 | TGTGCCAGCAGCTCTCTCAGGGAAACTAATGAAAAACTGTTTTTT | CASSSLRETNEKLFF